Presented here are 20 T cell receptor beta chains from one specimen sequenced in a study of somatic mutations in cytotoxic T cells in rheumatoid arthritis. TCRdb's copy holds only in-frame clones and misses some; the assay was immunoSEQ multiplex PCR. This sample has some 40,000 clones, with approximately 80% found just once. The specimen was CD8+ T cells sorted from blood. These receptor sequences come from a man aged 35 to 55 in good health.

This clone was observed once. The rearrangement joins TRBV28 to TRBJ1-5; 10 nucleotides line up with TRBD1. This CDR3 has 17 residues. The germline V gene encodes CDR1 MDHEN and CDR2 SYDVKM. With V trimmed by 8 bases and J by 5 bases, 15 bases remained unmatched. The DNA of the CDR3 is TGTGCCAGCTGGTATAGAGACAGGGGGCGGGTTGATCAGCCCCAGCATTTT. This gives the protein CASWYRDRGRVDQPQHF.

The CDR3 spells CASQKAGRNIQYF. The DNA for the CDR3 is TGTGCCAGCCAGAAGGCAGGAAGAAACATTCAGTACTTC. The J gene is TRBJ2-4, the V gene TRBV7-9, with D hard to call. The CDR3 loop spans 13 amino acids. The V end was cut by 8 bases, the J end by 6 bases, with 14 bases between. Germline V gene lookup returns CDR1 SEHNR and CDR2 FQNEAQ (reference sequence). Using reference TRBV7-9 and TRBJ2-4 for the parts outside the CDR3, the full variable domain is DTGVSQNPRHKITKRGQNVTFRCDPISEHNRLYWYRQTLGQGPEFLTYFQNEAQLEKSRLLSDRFSAERPKGSFSTLEIQRTEQGDSAMYLCASQKAGRNIQYFGAGTRLSVL.

This clone was seen just once. The genes are TRBV28 and TRBJ2-5; the match to TRBD2 covers 12 bases. CDR1 is MDHEN and CDR2 is SYDVKM in the germline V gene. The CDR3 consists of 20 residues. The V and J ends lost 5 bases and 4 bases, in that order; junction bases with no gene match: 20. CDR3 sequence: CASSTRGLAGGPNEGETQYF. In nucleotides, the CDR3 is TGTGCCAGCAGTACACGGGGGCTAGCGGGAGGGCCTAACGAGGGAGAGACCCAGTACTTC.

This chain joins TRBV27 and TRBJ2-7; 9 positions agree with TRBD1. The CDR3 extends over 15 amino acids. Germline V gene data show CDR1 as MNHEY and CDR2 as SMNVEV (reference sequence). Germline trimming cut 0 bases from V and 12 bases from J; bases unmatched to any gene: 12. The CDR3 sequence is CASSLSPTGGAPRYF. For the CDR3, the DNA is TGTGCCAGCAGTTTATCGCCTACAGGGGGCGCCCCTCGGTACTTC.

V is TRBV19 and J is TRBJ2-3; 9 bases map to TRBD2. V trimming: 4 bases; J trimming: 6 bases; junction bases outside the gene matches: 5. Germline values: CDR1 LNHDA, CDR2 SQIVND (reference sequence). The CDR3 contains 14 residues. CDR3 region: CASSTLAGRDTQYF. In DNA, the CDR3 is TGTGCCAGTAGTACTCTAGCGGGGCGGGATACGCAGTATTTT.

This rearrangement joins TRBV27 to TRBJ2-7; TRBD2 matches 12 bases. V shed 5 bases, J shed 2 bases, and the junction held 7 bases outside the gene matches. Germline CDR1 reads MNHEY; CDR2 reads SMNVEV (reference sequence). The CDR3 extends over 16 amino acids. Here the CDR3 reads CASSPGTSGWTYEQYF. The CDR3, as DNA: TGTGCCAGCAGTCCCGGGACTAGCGGGTGGACCTACGAGCAGTACTTC.

The chain carries TRBV6-5 and TRBJ2-5, with D possibly being TRBD1 (6 bases). The CDR3 has 16 residues. Germline loops: CDR1 MNHEY, CDR2 SVGAGI. Trimming cost V 2 bases and J 4 bases, with 17 bases left between them. CDR3 amino acids: CASSYVTGWGIETQYF. CDR3 in DNA: TGTGCCAGCAGTTACGTGACAGGTTGGGGGATAGAGACCCAGTACTTC.

V usage is TRBV27 and J usage is TRBJ1-2; D remains ambiguous. The CDR3 contains 15 residues. Germline V CDR1 and CDR2: MNHEY, SMNVEV (reference sequence). Trimming removed 6 bases from V and 3 bases from J, with 17 bases in between. CDR3 sequence (DNA): TGTGCCAGCAGCCTTGTAGGACCCGGGGACTATGGCTACACCTTC. Translated, it gives CASSLVGPGDYGYTF.

This clone was seen a single time. V and J are TRBV7-8 and TRBJ2-7; a possible D gene is TRBD2 (6 bases). Deletions cut 5 bases from V and 5 bases from J, with 19 bases between. Germline loops: CDR1 SGHVS, CDR2 FQNEAQ. There are 15 residues in the CDR3. CDR3 protein: CASSGTGDFEDEQYF. CDR3 DNA sequence: TGTGCCAGCAGCGGGACCGGGGACTTCGAGGACGAGCAGTACTTC.

The V and J genes are TRBV5-8 and TRBJ1-3; possibly TRBD1 for D (6 bases). The CDR3 runs 14 residues. V was pared by 0 bases and J by 2 bases, with 6 bases between. Germline CDR1 reads SGHTS; CDR2 reads YDEGEE. CDR3 sequence: CASSLAGAGNTIYF. The CDR3 DNA reads TGTGCCAGCAGCTTGGCAGGGGCTGGAAACACCATATATTTT.

The V call is TRBV28, the J call TRBJ1-1; the D gene is possibly TRBD1 (5 bases). The CDR3 extends over 14 amino acids. Germline lookup yields CDR1 MDHEN and CDR2 SYDVKM. Trimming shortened V by 3 bases and J by 0 bases, and 8 bases separated the two germline ends. CDR3 in DNA: TGTGCCAGCAGTTTCGGGGGATTGAACACTGAAGCTTTCTTT. Its protein is CASSFGGLNTEAFF.

V usage is TRBV28 and J usage is TRBJ2-1; 8 nucleotides match TRBD1. Germline trimming cut 1 base from V and 3 bases from J; bases unmatched to any gene: 5. The CDR3 spans 16 residues. The germline V gene encodes CDR1 MDHEN and CDR2 SYDVKM. Here the CDR3 DNA reads TGTGCCAGCAGTTTATCGCAGGGGGCAGGCTACAATGAGCAGTTCTTC. Its translation: CASSLSQGAGYNEQFF. The entire variable domain, with the rest obtained from reference TRBV28 and TRBJ2-1, is as follows: DVKVTQSSRYLVKRTGEKVFLECVQDMDHENMFWYRQDPGLGLRLIYFSYDVKMKEKGDIPEGYSVSREKKERFSLILESASTNQTSMYLCASSLSQGAGYNEQFFGPGTRLTVL.

The table lists this clone with a few counts. J is TRBJ1-1 and V is TRBV27; D is perhaps TRBD1 (6 bases). CDR1 and CDR2 from the germline V gene are MNHEY and SMNVEV (reference sequence). V lost 0 bases, J lost 1 base, and 18 bases lay in between. The CDR3 spans 18 residues. This CDR3 reads CASSLSSTTGSGNTEAFF. The CDR3 nucleotides are TGTGCCAGCAGTTTATCCTCTACGACAGGATCGGGGAACACTGAAGCTTTCTTT.

The CDR3 DNA reads as TGTGCCAGCAGTTTAGGGGGGAGGTACAATGAGCAGTTCTTC. It is translated as CASSLGGRYNEQFF. The chain carries TRBV27 and TRBJ2-1; D possibly corresponds to TRBD2 (6 bases). V lost 2 bases, J lost 4 bases, and 9 bases lay in between. CDR3 size: 14 residues. The germline V gene has CDR1 MNHEY and CDR2 SMNVEV (reference sequence).

The V gene is TRBV9, the J gene TRBJ2-1, with D possibly TRBD1 on 6 matching bases. The CDR3 runs to 18 residues. The germline V gene encodes CDR1 SGDLS and CDR2 YYNGEE. The V end lost 4 bases, the J end lost 0 bases, and 20 bases lay between the germline ends. The CDR3 region has the DNA TGTGCCAGCAGCACGGATCTGGGGGCAGCGTCCTCCTACAATGAGCAGTTCTTC. Translation gives CASSTDLGAASSYNEQFF.

This clone is a singleton in its sample. V and J are TRBV11-2 and TRBJ2-7; no firm D call. In germline, CDR1 is SGHAT, CDR2 FQNNGV. This CDR3 region has 13 residues. V gave up 0 bases and J gave up 3 bases, with 6 bases separating them. The CDR3 spells CASSLEGNYEQYF. As DNA, the CDR3 is TGTGCCAGCAGCTTAGAGGGAAACTACGAGCAGTACTTC. Based on the CDR3 plus reference TRBV11-2 and TRBJ2-7, the full variable domain is EAGVAQSPRYKIIEKRQSVAFWCNPISGHATLYWYQQILGQGPKLLIQFQNNGVVDDSQLPKDRFSAERLKGVDSTLKIQPAKLEDSAVYLCASSLEGNYEQYFGPGTRLTVT.

The chain employs TRBV29-1 and TRBJ2-1; 7 bases are a match to TRBD2. CDR1 SQVTM and CDR2 ANQGSEA come from the germline V gene. With V trimmed by 3 bases and J by 6 bases, 8 bases remained unmatched. The CDR3 runs 14 residues. The CDR3, as DNA: TGCAGCGTTGATCGTCGGGAGGCTTCCAATGAGCAGTTCTTC. It translates to CSVDRREASNEQFF.

This chain links TRBV30 with TRBJ2-3; D is possibly TRBD2 (5 bases). Germline CDR1 and CDR2: GTSNPN and SVGIG (reference sequence). The CDR3 loop spans 15 amino acids. V lost 6 bases, J lost 3 bases, and 19 bases lay in between. The CDR3 here is CACIYSGSETDTQYF. The DNA for the CDR3 is TGTGCCTGTATTTATTCGGGGTCAGAGACAGATACGCAGTATTTT.

V is TRBV29-1 and J is TRBJ1-2, with D possibly being TRBD1 (5 bases). Trimming left V 4 bases short and J 7 bases short, with 16 bases between. Germline CDR1 is SQVTM and CDR2 is ANQGSEA. The CDR3 is made up of 13 amino acids. CDR3 sequence reads: CSVVYTGLAGYTF. The CDR3 nucleotides read TGCAGCGTTGTATACACAGGCCTCGCTGGCTACACCTTC.

This chain joins TRBV7-3 and TRBJ1-4; 9 nucleotides align to TRBD1. Looked up from germline, CDR1 is SGHTA and CDR2 is FQGTGA. With 5 bases clipped from V and 4 bases from J, the junction kept 2 bases outside the gene matches. This CDR3 is built from 14 residues. The CDR3 DNA reads as TGTGCCAGCAGCGCGACAGGGGGTAATGAAAAACTGTTTTTT. It translates to CASSATGGNEKLFF.